This T cell receptor (beta chain) stems from a study of shared clonotypes between healthy human individuals. TCRdb keeps only in-frame clones here, not all; method: immunoSEQ multiplex PCR. The sample includes millions of clones, 85% to 95% of them seen just once. This CDR3 region has 17 residues. From germline, CDR1 is SGHVS and CDR2 FNYEAQ. V was clipped by 0 bases and J by 2 bases; unmatched bases: 6. The chain employs TRBV7-6 and TRBJ1-3; the match to TRBD1 covers 8 bases. Sequencing was done on a sample of naive CD4+ T cells from PBMCs. Subset denoted: CD45RA+ positively selected. The TCR originated in a man aged 18-30 years in good health. Some clones in this sample may be carry-over from other donors' samples. The CDR3 bases are TGTGCCAGCAGCTTAGCGAACGCAGGGGGCACTGGAAACACCATATATTTT. It encodes CASSLANAGGTGNTIYF. Looking up the rest from reference TRBV7-6 and TRBJ1-3 gives the full variable domain: GAGVSQSPRYKVTKRGQDVALRCDPISGHVSLYWYRQALGQGPEFLTYFNYEAQQDKSGLPNDRFSAERPEGSISTLTIQRTEQRDSAMYRCASSLANAGGTGNTIYFGEGSWLTVV.